One sample yielded the 9 T cell receptor beta chains listed below, sequenced in a study of blood T cell repertoires in COVID-19. TCRdb keeps only in-frame clones here, not all; method: immunoSEQ multiplex PCR. The repertoire consists of 140,000 to 150,000 clones, with 70% to 90% occurring once and the leading ten covering less than 4.5%. Material for sequencing was PBMCs or T cells enriched from blood (not recorded which). These receptors all come from a man in his forties or fifties who had recovered from COVID-19.

This clone was detected only a few times. The gene calls are TRBV6-6 and TRBJ2-5; D might be TRBD2 (5 bases). V shed 4 bases and J shed 5 bases, with 17 bases lying between them. CDR1 is MNHNY and CDR2 is SVGAGI in the germline V gene (reference sequence). The CDR3 runs 15 residues. The CDR3 here is CASSSHGRVGETQYF. The CDR3 coding sequence is TGTGCCAGCAGTTCACATGGGCGGGTCGGGGAGACCCAGTACTTC.

The J gene is TRBJ2-5, the V gene TRBV18; the D is unclear. The ends were cut back, 3 bases at V and 3 bases at J, with 8 bases in the middle. CDR3 length equals 13 residues. CDR1 and CDR2 (germline): KGHSH, LQKENI. For the CDR3, the DNA is TGTGCCAGCTCACCTAACTCCAAAGAGACCCAGTACTTC. Translation: CASSPNSKETQYF. Full variable domain (outside the CDR3, taken from reference TRBV18 and TRBJ2-5): NAGVMQNPRHLVRRRGQEARLRCSPMKGHSHVYWYRQLPEEGLKFMVYLQKENIIDESGMPKERFSAEFPKEGPSILRIQQVVRGDSAAYFCASSPNSKETQYFGPGTRLLVL.

This chain connects TRBV7-9 to TRBJ1-2; 7 nucleotides agree with TRBD1. Germline lookup yields CDR1 SEHNR and CDR2 FQNEAQ (reference sequence). Trimming at V came to 5 bases and at J to 3 bases, leaving 12 bases not matched to a gene. The CDR3 is made up of 16 amino acids. This CDR3 is CASSPRWRGQDYGYTF. In DNA form, the CDR3 reads TGTGCCAGCAGCCCGCGGTGGAGGGGGCAAGACTATGGCTACACCTTC. Filled out from reference TRBV7-9 and TRBJ1-2, the complete variable domain reads DTGVSQNPRHKITKRGQNVTFRCDPISEHNRLYWYRQTLGQGPEFLTYFQNEAQLEKSRLLSDRFSAERPKGSFSTLEIQRTEQGDSAMYLCASSPRWRGQDYGYTFGSGTRLTVV.

The V call is TRBV7-3, the J call TRBJ2-2, with D uncertain. From germline, CDR1 is SGHTA and CDR2 FQGTGA. This CDR3 spans 15 amino acids. V lost 5 bases to trimming and J lost 8 bases, with 18 bases between them. CDR3 coding DNA: TGTGCCAGCAGCCCCCTACTTACAGTGTGGGGGGAGCTGTTTTTT. Protein: CASSPLLTVWGELFF.

The chain uses TRBV3-1 (or the pseudogene TRBV3-2) and TRBJ1-4; D not certain. V was pared by 1 base and J by 5 bases, with 5 bases between. The CDR3 consists of 13 residues. CDR1 and CDR2 from the germline V gene are LGHDT and YNNKEL (reference sequence). CDR3 sequence: CASSQGLNEKLFF. The CDR3 coding sequence is TGTGCCAGCAGCCAAGGACTCAATGAAAAACTGTTTTTT.

The chain carries TRBV19 and TRBJ2-3, with 13 positions matching TRBD2. The trim removed 3 bases at V and 4 bases at J, leaving 4 bases unmatched. The CDR3 is 16 residues long. The germline gives CDR1 LNHDA, CDR2 SQIVND (reference sequence). CDR3 sequence reads: CASSILTSGRPDTQYF. The CDR3, as DNA: TGTGCCAGTAGTATTCTGACTAGCGGGAGGCCAGATACGCAGTATTTT.

The chain's CDR3 is CASRWTGTRYSPLHF. For the CDR3, the DNA is TGTGCCAGCAGATGGACAGGGACGAGGTATTCACCCCTCCACTTT. The J gene is TRBJ1-6, the V gene TRBV2; TRBD1 agrees at 8 bases. Unmatched junction bases numbered 9, after V lost 6 bases and J lost 8 bases. This CDR3 has 15 amino acids. Germline V gives CDR1 SNHLY, CDR2 FYNNEI.

CDR3 nucleotide sequence: TGTGCCAGCAGCTACCAACACGCAGCTAGCGGTTACGAGCAGTACTTC. Its protein product is CASSYQHAASGYEQYF. The V and J genes are TRBV7-2 and TRBJ2-7; 7 bases align to TRBD2. The CDR3 runs to 16 residues. Trimming took 4 bases from V and 4 from J; bases not matched to a gene: 13. Germline V CDR1 and CDR2: SGHTA, FQGNSA. Full variable domain (rest looked up from reference TRBV7-2 and TRBJ2-7): GAGVSQSPSNKVTEKGKDVELRCDPISGHTALYWYRQSLGQGLEFLIYFQGNSAPDKSGLPSDRFSAERTGGSVSTLTIQRTQQEDSAVYLCASSYQHAASGYEQYFGPGTRLTVT.

V usage is TRBV2 and J usage is TRBJ1-5, with D possibly TRBD1 on 6 matching bases. The germline gives CDR1 SNHLY, CDR2 FYNNEI. With 6 bases removed from V and 0 bases from J, the gap between germline ends came to 12 bases. The CDR3 is 15 residues long. The DNA for the CDR3 is TGTGCCAGCAGCCAACAGGGCGTTAGCAATCAGCCCCAGCATTTT. Its translation: CASSQQGVSNQPQHF.